Presented here are 15 T cell receptor beta chains from one specimen sequenced in a study of T-cell memory formation after mild COVID-19. TCRdb reprocessed the 5' RACE reads with MiXCR, giving one entry per CDR3 protein. This table has about 150,000 distinct CDR3 sequences, over 10% appearing once. Input material: PBMCs or a T cell subset sorted from them (not recorded which). Receptor source: a man in his late teens or twenties who had mild COVID-19 (a few samples of this study predate the infection). Cell type and time point are not known.

The sample holds many counts of this clonotype. The chain is built from TRBV7-2 and TRBJ2-3; 8 bases map to TRBD2. V trimming: 4 bases; J trimming: 13 bases; junction bases outside the gene matches: 7. CDR1 is SGHTA and CDR2 is FQGNSA in the germline V gene. CDR3 length equals 12 residues. CDR3 sequence reads: CASSSSSGAEYF. The CDR3 nucleotides are TGTGCCAGCAGCTCAAGTAGCGGGGCGGAGTATTTT.

This clonotype was counted at least ten times. This sequence joins TRBV20-1 and TRBJ1-1, with unresolved D. Deletions cut 3 bases from V and 4 bases from J, with 15 bases between. This CDR3 spans 14 amino acids. Germline CDR1 reads DFQATT; CDR2 reads SNEGSKA (reference sequence). This CDR3 is CSASRARASTEAFF. CDR3 bases: TGCAGTGCTAGTCGGGCTAGGGCGTCCACTGAAGCTTTCTTT.

This clonotype was counted a few times. The gene calls are TRBV7-2 and TRBJ2-5; TRBD1 agrees at 7 bases. V shed 1 base and J 5 bases; nucleotides not matched to a gene: 10. The CDR3 spans 16 residues. Germline CDR1 reads SGHTA; CDR2 reads FQGNSA. The CDR3 coding sequence is TGTGCCAGCAGCTTAGGGCAGGGGGACCTTCGGGAGACCCAGTACTTC. Protein sequence: CASSLGQGDLRETQYF. The entire variable domain, with the rest obtained from reference TRBV7-2 and TRBJ2-5, is as follows: GAGVSQSPSNKVTEKGKDVELRCDPISGHTALYWYRQSLGQGLEFLIYFQGNSAPDKSGLPSDRFSAERTGGSVSTLTIQRTQQEDSAVYLCASSLGQGDLRETQYFGPGTRLLVL.

This chain joins TRBV18 and TRBJ2-1; 9 bases match TRBD2. This CDR3 is built from 15 residues. Germline CDR1 and CDR2: KGHSH and LQKENI. The junction had 9 bases not matched to a gene; V was cut back by 3 bases and J by 9 bases. CDR3 bases: TGTGCCAGCTCACCGTTGCGGGGGGGCTCCTCTGAGCAGTTCTTC. Translated, it gives CASSPLRGGSSEQFF.

This clonotype was seen a few times. CDR3 sequence (DNA): TGTGCCAGCAGTGTTTCGGGTGATACGCAGTATTTT. It specifies CASSVSGDTQYF. V and J are TRBV2 and TRBJ2-3, with D uncertain. The CDR3 runs 12 residues. Trimming removed 4 bases at V and 6 bases at J, with 8 bases between. CDR1 and CDR2 from the germline V gene are SNHLY and FYNNEI.

This clonotype was observed a handful of times. The chain joins TRBV20-1 to TRBJ2-7; D is perhaps TRBD1 (5 bases). This CDR3 comprises 14 residues. Germline V gives CDR1 DFQATT, CDR2 SNEGSKA (reference sequence). V lost 0 bases and J 5 bases, leaving 14 bases between the germline ends. The CDR3 region is CSARDGKGYDEQYF. As DNA, the CDR3 is TGCAGTGCTAGAGATGGTAAGGGGTACGACGAGCAGTACTTC.

This clonotype was counted a few times. The chain joins TRBV7-6 to TRBJ2-2, with D hard to call. Trimming pared 5 bases from V and 3 bases from J, leaving 10 bases between. CDR1 and CDR2 from the germline V gene are SGHVS and FNYEAQ. This CDR3 has 14 residues. The CDR3: CASSANHYTGELFF. The CDR3 DNA is TGTGCCAGCAGCGCGAATCATTACACCGGGGAGCTGTTTTTT. Together with reference TRBV7-6 and TRBJ2-2, the CDR3 gives the full variable domain: GAGVSQSPRYKVTKRGQDVALRCDPISGHVSLYWYRQALGQGPEFLTYFNYEAQQDKSGLPNDRFSAERPEGSISTLTIQRTEQRDSAMYRCASSANHYTGELFFGEGSRLTVL.

The table lists this clonotype with a few counts. This chain uses TRBV20-1 with TRBJ2-7; 10 positions match TRBD1. After removal of 5 bases from V and 2 bases from J, the junction contained 9 bases not matched to a gene. CDR3 size: 15 residues. Per the germline V gene, CDR1 is DFQATT and CDR2 is SNEGSKA (reference sequence). For the CDR3, the DNA is TGCAGTGCTCTCGAGCCCGGACAGGGGGCCTACGAGCAGTACTTC. Its protein is CSALEPGQGAYEQYF.

The DNA for the CDR3 is TGTGCCACCAGTGAGGCCGGGACAGGGAACGCCAATGAGCAGTTCTTC. Amino acids: CATSEAGTGNANEQFF. The V and J genes are TRBV24-1 and TRBJ2-1, with 9 bases aligning to TRBD1. Trimming took 4 bases from V and 6 from J; bases not matched to a gene: 9. The germline V gene has CDR1 KGHDR and CDR2 SFDVKD. This CDR3 comprises 16 residues.

This clonotype has a single count. The V call is TRBV10-3, the J call TRBJ1-6, with 7 bases that match TRBD1. The length of the CDR3 is 15 residues. Germline V gene data show CDR1 as ENHRY and CDR2 as SYGVKD. V was pared by 3 bases and J by 7 bases, with 6 bases of the junction left unmatched. CDR3 nucleotide sequence: TGTGCCATCAGTGATACAGGGGCGCCAAATTCACCCCTCCACTTT. It encodes CAISDTGAPNSPLHF.

This clonotype was seen only a few times. This rearrangement joins TRBV5-4 to TRBJ2-6; D might be TRBD2 (7 bases). Germline V gene sequence: CDR1 SGHNT, CDR2 YYREEE (reference sequence). V dropped 2 bases and J dropped 4 bases, with 16 bases sitting between them. CDR3 length: 17 amino acids. The CDR3 region has the DNA TGTGCCAGCAGCTTCTGGGGGGGCCGTAAAGGGGCCAACGTCCTGACTTTC. This gives the protein CASSFWGGRKGANVLTF.

The V and J genes are TRBV5-1 and TRBJ1-1; no definite D call. Per germline, CDR1 SGHRS and CDR2 YFSETQ. This CDR3 spans 14 amino acids. Trimming removed 0 bases at V and 1 base at J, with 7 bases between. The chain's CDR3 is CASSLERANTEAFF. The CDR3, as DNA: TGCGCCAGCAGCTTGGAGCGGGCGAACACTGAAGCTTTCTTT.

The V and J genes are TRBV9 and TRBJ1-2; D is unclear. The germline gives CDR1 SGDLS, CDR2 YYNGEE. V lost 3 bases and J lost 0, with 6 bases in between. The length of the CDR3 is 13 residues. CDR3 DNA: TGTGCCAGCAGCGCAGCAGCTAACTATGGCTACACCTTC. It codes for CASSAAANYGYTF.

The chain has TRBV7-2 and TRBJ2-3; possibly TRBD1 for D (5 bases). Germline loops: CDR1 SGHTA, CDR2 FQGNSA. With 3 bases removed from V and 7 bases from J, the gap between germline ends came to 8 bases. This CDR3 spans 12 amino acids. DNA for the CDR3: TGTGCCAGCAGCTTTCAGGGCCATACGCAGTATTTT. Amino acid sequence: CASSFQGHTQYF.

The V gene is TRBV4-3, the J gene TRBJ1-2; no firm D call. V was shortened by 0 bases and J by 0 bases, with 5 bases between the two germline ends. The CDR3 totals 14 residues. Germline lookup yields CDR1 LGHNA and CDR2 YSLEER. The CDR3 region is CASSQDSANYGYTF. The CDR3 DNA is TGCGCCAGCAGCCAAGATAGCGCTAACTATGGCTACACCTTC.